This T cell receptor (beta chain) was profiled in a study of regulatory T cells in long-lasting Graves disease. Study summary: Graves' patients who were just diagnosed had used antithyroid drugs for under 3 months.

Time point described: newly diagnosed GD, antithyroid drugs for less than 3 months. Scientists built the TCR library using RNA that was extracted from PBMCs. HTBI primers from iRepertoire and Arm-PCR of CDR3 regions yielded the TCR beta libraries. TCRdb re-called the multiplex PCR reads with MiXCR, one entry per CDR3 protein. This table has 360,000 or so distinct CDR3 sequences, roughly 17% appearing once. This clonotype was counted ten times or more. The germline CDR1 and CDR2 sequences are SGHRS and YFSETQ. CDR3 length equals 16 residues. V was shortened by 1 base and J by 2 bases, with 16 bases between the two germline ends. These sequences were also reported in another study, on T cells in Graves' hyperthyroidism and ophthalmopathy.

This material consisted of peripheral blood mononuclear cells (PBMCs), taken at new diagnosis, from a patient treated with antithyroid drugs. The TCR sequence derives from a middle-aged man with Graves disease. J is TRBJ2-7 and V is TRBV5-1; D possibly matches TRBD1 or TRBD2 (7 bases each). CDR3 DNA sequence: TGCGCCAGCAGCTTGTTTGGGGGGGACAGAACCTACGAGCAGTACTTC. Amino acids: CASSLFGGDRTYEQYF.